The rows below give T cell receptor beta chains drawn from one sample of a study of cytomegalovirus exposure and HLA in healthy donors. TCRdb keeps only in-frame clones here, not all; method: immunoSEQ multiplex PCR. This table holds more than 130,000 clones, 76% found once. Material: PBMCs. These receptors came from a man between 18 and 35 years old in good health and CMV-seronegative. The CDR3 runs from the conserved cysteine through the conserved F or W. D genes are given only for firm matches. Size values are once, few and many counts, or a class for expanded clones, and some rows have none.

J: TRBJ2-2; D: TRBD2; V: TRBV7-9; size: .; CDR3: CASSLAAGLAGLNTGELFF; DNA: TGTGCCAGCAGCTTAGCCGCGGGACTAGCGGGATTGAACACCGGGGAGCTGTTTTTT
J: TRBJ2-5; D: TRBD2; V: TRBV6-1; size: .; CDR3: CASSKRGGQETQYF; DNA: TGTGCCAGCAGCAAGCGGGGGGGCCAAGAGACCCAGTACTTC
J: TRBJ2-7; D: TRBD2; V: TRBV13; size: once; CDR3: CASSPRLAGDYEQYF; DNA: TGTGCCAGCAGCCCCAGACTAGCGGGAGACTACGAGCAGTACTTC
J: TRBJ2-7; D: .; V: TRBV7-9; size: .; CDR3: CASSSQPYEQYF; DNA: TGTGCCAGCAGCTCACAACCCTACGAGCAGTACTTC
J: TRBJ1-4; D: TRBD1; V: TRBV11-2; size: .; CDR3: CASSYPPGQGFEKLFF; DNA: TGTGCCAGCAGCTACCCGCCGGGACAGGGGTTTGAAAAACTGTTTTTT
J: TRBJ2-7; D: .; V: TRBV5-5; size: .; CDR3: CASSILDSSSYEQYF; DNA: TGTGCCAGCAGCATCCTGGACAGTAGCTCCTACGAGCAGTACTTC
J: TRBJ2-3; D: .; V: TRBV7-7; size: .; CDR3: CASSLAGGTDTQYF; DNA: TGTGCCAGCAGCTTAGCGGGCGGCACAGATACGCAGTATTTT
J: TRBJ1-1; D: .; V: TRBV10-2; size: .; CDR3: CASSKRGSAEAFF; DNA: TGCGCCAGCAGCAAAAGGGGGAGCGCTGAAGCTTTCTTT
J: TRBJ2-1; D: .; V: TRBV6-1; size: .; CDR3: CASSQVRGPNNEQFF; DNA: TGTGCCAGCAGTCAAGTGCGGGGGCCTAACAATGAGCAGTTCTTC
J: TRBJ2-7; D: TRBD1; V: TRBV11-1; size: .; CDR3: CASSPLTGNYEQYF; DNA: TGTGCCAGCAGCCCCTTGACAGGGAACTACGAGCAGTACTTC
J: TRBJ2-1; D: .; V: TRBV19; size: .; CDR3: CASSIGAGNEQFF; DNA: TGTGCCAGTAGTATTGGGGCCGGGAATGAGCAGTTCTTC
J: TRBJ2-6; D: .; V: TRBV27; size: .; CDR3: CASSFSGAAVSGANVLTF; DNA: TGTGCCAGCAGTTTCTCAGGGGCCGCCGTCTCTGGGGCCAACGTCCTGACTTTC
J: TRBJ1-2; D: .; V: TRBV5-6; size: few; CDR3: CASSLTGQNGYTF; DNA: TGTGCCAGCAGCTTGACAGGGCAAAATGGCTACACCTTC
J: TRBJ1-3; D: TRBD1; V: TRBV19; size: .; CDR3: CASSIVTGPGNTIYF; DNA: TGTGCCAGTAGTATCGTGACAGGGCCTGGAAACACCATATATTTT
J: TRBJ1-2; D: .; V: TRBV7-9; size: .; CDR3: CASSPPQYYTVAGGYTF; DNA: TGTGCCAGCAGCCCCCCCCAGTACTATACGGTTGCGGGCGGCTACACCTTC
J: TRBJ2-1; D: TRBD2; V: TRBV4-2; size: .; CDR3: CASSQDGLAHNEQFF; DNA: TGTGCCAGCAGCCAAGATGGACTAGCGCACAATGAGCAGTTCTTC
J: TRBJ1-2; D: .; V: TRBV6-5; size: .; CDR3: CASSYSFGQPNYGYTF; DNA: TGTGCCAGCAGTTACTCCTTCGGACAGCCTAACTATGGCTACACCTTC
J: TRBJ2-1; D: .; V: TRBV5-1; size: .; CDR3: CAGSSFQGNNEQFF; DNA: TGCGCCGGCAGCAGCTTTCAGGGAAACAATGAGCAGTTCTTC
J: TRBJ1-2; D: .; V: TRBV5-6; size: .; CDR3: CASSTTGLDGYTF; DNA: TGTGCCAGCAGCACCACAGGGTTGGATGGCTACACCTTC
J: TRBJ2-2; D: .; V: TRBV7-9; size: once; CDR3: CASSFLSRGFTGELFF; DNA: TGTGCCAGCAGCTTTTTATCACGGGGGTTCACCGGGGAGCTGTTTTTT
J: TRBJ2-1; D: .; V: TRBV11-2; size: once; CDR3: CASSSLTFPGEQFF; DNA: TGTGCCAGCAGCTCCCTAACCTTTCCCGGTGAGCAGTTCTTC
J: TRBJ2-1; D: TRBD2; V: TRBV28; size: .; CDR3: CASSLGVSGSQGEQFF; DNA: TGTGCCAGCAGTTTAGGGGTTAGCGGGAGTCAGGGTGAGCAGTTCTTC
J: TRBJ1-2; D: .; V: TRBV11-3; size: .; CDR3: CASSLDPVRGYGYTF; DNA: TGTGCCAGCAGCTTAGATCCGGTCAGGGGATATGGCTACACCTTC
J: TRBJ2-7; D: .; V: TRBV6-5; size: .; CDR3: CASSYAGQPYEQYF; DNA: TGTGCCAGCAGTTACGCGGGACAGCCCTACGAGCAGTACTTC
J: TRBJ2-5; D: TRBD1; V: TRBV7-7; size: once; CDR3: CASSLVQGGELAQYF; DNA: TGTGCCAGCAGCTTAGTACAGGGGGGAGAGTTGGCCCAGTACTTC
J: TRBJ1-5; D: .; V: TRBV12-5; size: .; CDR3: CASGLVPPGYSNQPQHF; DNA: TGTGCTAGTGGTCTGGTACCTCCAGGGTATAGCAATCAGCCCCAGCATTTT
J: TRBJ1-2; D: TRBD1; V: TRBV11-2; size: .; CDR3: CASSLGTGLYGGYTF; DNA: TGTGCCAGCAGCTTAGGGACAGGGCTCTATGGCGGCTACACCTTC
J: TRBJ2-5; D: TRBD1; V: TRBV6-6; size: few; CDR3: CASSYKAGGARETQYF; DNA: TGTGCCAGCAGTTACAAGGCAGGGGGCGCAAGGGAGACCCAGTACTTC
J: TRBJ1-6; D: TRBD1; V: TRBV6-5; size: .; CDR3: CASNLDRGDSSPLHF; DNA: TGTGCCAGCAACCTGGACAGGGGGGACAGTTCACCCCTCCACTTT
J: TRBJ2-7; D: .; V: TRBV5-4; size: .; CDR3: CASSLADYSYEQYF; DNA: TGTGCCAGCAGCTTGGCGGACTACTCCTACGAGCAGTACTTC
J: TRBJ2-1; D: TRBD2; V: TRBV7-8; size: few; CDR3: CASSPPSAGGRSAEQFF; DNA: TGTGCCAGCAGCCCCCCTTCGGCGGGAGGACGATCGGCTGAGCAGTTCTTC
J: TRBJ2-7; D: .; V: TRBV7-6; size: once; CDR3: CASSPGPSYEQYF; DNA: TGTGCCAGCAGCCCAGGGCCTTCCTACGAGCAGTACTTC
J: TRBJ1-5; D: TRBD1; V: TRBV27; size: .; CDR3: CASSLSSRDSRQPQHF; DNA: TGTGCCAGCAGTTTATCGTCCCGGGACAGCCGCCAGCCCCAGCATTTT
J: TRBJ1-1; D: .; V: TRBV5-1; size: .; CDR3: CASSLGQGGAAFF; DNA: TGCGCCAGCAGCCTGGGGCAGGGTGGCGCGGCTTTCTTT
J: TRBJ2-1; D: .; V: TRBV7-9; size: .; CDR3: CASSGVGYNEQFF; DNA: TGTGCCAGTTCGGGAGTGGGGTACAATGAGCAGTTCTTC
J: TRBJ2-1; D: TRBD2; V: TRBV27; size: .; CDR3: CASSLFSGTSVVNEQFF; DNA: TGTGCCAGCAGTTTATTTTCCGGGACTAGCGTAGTCAATGAGCAGTTCTTC
J: TRBJ2-2; D: .; V: TRBV6-1; size: .; CDR3: CASSEWRDSTNTGGLFF; DNA: TGTGCCAGCAGTGAATGGCGGGACAGTACGAACACCGGGGGGCTGTTTTTT
J: TRBJ1-4; D: .; V: TRBV2; size: .; CDR3: CASSDGWAATNEKLFF; DNA: TGTGCCAGCAGTGATGGTTGGGCTGCAACTAATGAAAAACTGTTTTTT
J: TRBJ2-7; D: .; V: TRBV18; size: .; CDR3: CASSLLQTYEQYF; DNA: TGTGCCAGCTCACTCCTCCAGACTTACGAGCAGTACTTC
J: TRBJ2-7; D: .; V: TRBV28; size: .; CDR3: CASSDFLRYSRGDEQYF; DNA: TGTGCCAGCAGTGACTTCCTGAGGTACTCCCGCGGAGACGAGCAGTACTTC
J: TRBJ2-7; D: TRBD1; V: TRBV11-2; size: .; CDR3: CASSLDRAGGNEQYF; DNA: TGTGCCAGCAGCTTAGATAGGGCAGGGGGAAACGAGCAGTACTTC
J: TRBJ2-3; D: .; V: TRBV5-1; size: .; CDR3: CASSTTGTRTDTQYF; DNA: TGCGCCAGCAGCACGACAGGTACCCGCACAGATACGCAGTATTTT